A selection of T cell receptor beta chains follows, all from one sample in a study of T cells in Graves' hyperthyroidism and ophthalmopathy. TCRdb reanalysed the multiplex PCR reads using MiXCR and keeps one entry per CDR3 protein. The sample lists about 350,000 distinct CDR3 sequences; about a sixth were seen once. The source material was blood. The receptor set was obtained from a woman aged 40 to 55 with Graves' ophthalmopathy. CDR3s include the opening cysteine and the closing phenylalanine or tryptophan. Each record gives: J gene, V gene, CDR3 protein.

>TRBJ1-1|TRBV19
CASSIGASGNTEAFF
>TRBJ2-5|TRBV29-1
CSVGSSGKQETQYF
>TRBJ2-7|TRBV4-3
CASSRKAGMVDEQYF
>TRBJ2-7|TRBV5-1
CASSPRDSDYEQYF
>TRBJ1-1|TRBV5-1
CASSPRSWDTEAFF
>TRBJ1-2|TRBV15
CATSRDRGQFNYGYTF
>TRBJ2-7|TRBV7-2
CASSLERPSYEQYF
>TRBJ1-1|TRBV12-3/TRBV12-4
CASIPLRGTETEAFF
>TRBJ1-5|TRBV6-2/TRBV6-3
CASSYSQGSNQPQHF
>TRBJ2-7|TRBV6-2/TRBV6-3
CASRDRLHEQYF
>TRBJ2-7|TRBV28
CASRPGRTSYEQYF
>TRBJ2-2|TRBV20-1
CSARSGSRVGELFF
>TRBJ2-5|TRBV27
CASDQQARETQYF
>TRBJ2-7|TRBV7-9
CASSLTDQPYEQYF
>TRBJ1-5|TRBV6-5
CASSSEGSNQPQHF
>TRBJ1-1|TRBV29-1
CSVERGLTEAFF
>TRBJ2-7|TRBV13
CASSPPPGTSYEQYF
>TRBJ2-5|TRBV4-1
CARSPIAGETQYF
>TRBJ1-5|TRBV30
CAWSAGGSGQPQHF
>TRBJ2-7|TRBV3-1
CASSEFGTSFDEQYF
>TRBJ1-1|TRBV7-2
CASSLKAMNTEAFF
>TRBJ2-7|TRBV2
CASTGGTSFNEQYF
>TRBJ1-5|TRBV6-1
CASSEARSQQPQHF
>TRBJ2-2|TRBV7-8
CASSLGGRAVAGELFF
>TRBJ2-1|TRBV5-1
CASSLGRRENNEQFF
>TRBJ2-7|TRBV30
CAWSSGRYYEQYF
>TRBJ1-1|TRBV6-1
CASSEPGQAMNTEAFF
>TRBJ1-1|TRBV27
CASSSVERLNTEAFF
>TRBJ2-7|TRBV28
CASSLTHTGQGNKYF
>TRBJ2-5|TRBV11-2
CASSLVVSGKTQYF
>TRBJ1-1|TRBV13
CASSLGPRNTEAFF
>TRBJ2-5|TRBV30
CAWTPLQETQYF
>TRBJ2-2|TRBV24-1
CATSDFRGLGSGYTGELFF
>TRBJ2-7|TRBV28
CASRGLDPSYEQYF
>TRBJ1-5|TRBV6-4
CASSVRQGPQPQHF
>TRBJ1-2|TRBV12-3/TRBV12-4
CASSLAGGFPYGYTF
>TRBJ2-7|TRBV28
CASSFGRDLDEQYF
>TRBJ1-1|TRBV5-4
CASSRQGGETFF
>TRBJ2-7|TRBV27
CASSYKSDGYEQYF
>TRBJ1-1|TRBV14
CASSQEMLNTEAFF
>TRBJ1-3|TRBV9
CASSDGNSGNTIYF
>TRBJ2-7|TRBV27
CASYSTRDGAYEQYF